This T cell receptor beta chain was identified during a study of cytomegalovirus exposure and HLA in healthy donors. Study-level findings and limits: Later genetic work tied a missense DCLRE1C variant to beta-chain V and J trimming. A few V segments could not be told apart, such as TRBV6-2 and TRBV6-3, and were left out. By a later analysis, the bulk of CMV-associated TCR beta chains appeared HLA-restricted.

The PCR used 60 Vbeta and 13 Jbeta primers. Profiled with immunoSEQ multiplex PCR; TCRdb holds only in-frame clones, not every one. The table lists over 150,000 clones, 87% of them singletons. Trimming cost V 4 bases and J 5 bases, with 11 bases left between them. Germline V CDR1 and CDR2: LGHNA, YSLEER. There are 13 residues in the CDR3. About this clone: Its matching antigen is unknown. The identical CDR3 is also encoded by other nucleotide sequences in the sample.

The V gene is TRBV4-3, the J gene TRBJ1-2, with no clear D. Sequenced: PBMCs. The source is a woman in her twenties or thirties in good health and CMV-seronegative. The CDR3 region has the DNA TGCGCCAGCAGCCCATCGGACTCTTATGGCTACACCTTC. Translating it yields CASSPSDSYGYTF.